This TCR beta chain comes out of a study of T cell responses to AZD1222 COVID-19 vaccine (dated by TCRdb to the early 2020s). In terms of the full investigation: AZD1222 recipients given second doses at about 4 weeks or at about 12 weeks were pooled, since spike-specific TCR depth and breadth were not found to differ between the two schedules. TCR sequencing covered more than 230 trial participants: about 210 given two doses of AZD1222 and 26 given two doses of MenACWY control vaccine. Trial participants were enrolled by age into 18-55, 56-69 and 70-plus year subgroups, with roughly 160, 29 and 62 TCR-sequenced participants respectively.

In regard to this clone: Its cognate antigen has yet to be identified. Within one base of it there is no much larger clone, and no base qualities were kept.

The intended sense of this specimen's time point label: baseline before first vaccination. Vaccinee samples came from UK trials COV001 and COV002, including a single-blind randomized controlled phase 2/3 trial of AZD1222 (ChAdOx1 nCoV-19) in healthy adults. Trial participant PBMC samples were collected at day 0 and day 28 after the second dose for TCRbeta chain sequencing. The CDR3 regions of human TCRbeta chains were analyzed by immunosequencing. The authors processed their data as follows. Repertoire TCRs were matched against a reference library of SARS-CoV-2-specific TCRs generated with the MIRA antigen-specificity platform. Breadth meant the fraction of unique TCRs that were SARS-CoV-2-associated, whereas depth meant the fraction of total T cells that were SARS-CoV-2-associated. Using the MIRA data, every spike-specific TCR was mapped to the spike region that the TCR reacted to and assigned to either a CD4 or a CD8 class. Log10-transformed breadth and depth values were compared by one-way ANOVA with Sidak's multiple comparisons tests. In TCRdb, the immuneACCESS table is reduced to in-frame sequences with V and J assigned. These tables do not hold every clone; where another copy was compared, an unresolved V gene accounts for under half, and the others remain unexplained. V and J calls and clone size follow that table, whereas D and trimming were derived from the DNA. For this sample there are 100,000 to 140,000 clones; about 85% appear just once. Around 4.5% of the sample is held by the ten biggest clonotypes.

The paper as a whole reports these results and caveats: Because no samples from the day 14 peak response were available, repertoires could be characterized only after the peak T cell response. Participants were mostly white British, with more females than males. The authors suggested clonal diversity may have been underestimated. The whole spike protein was spanned by vaccine-associated CD4 TCRs, and dominant responses were seen in regions 160-218 and 743-854. A significant rise in spike-specific TCR breadth and depth was observed after two AZD1222 doses relative to day 0 and relative to MenACWY recipients. The 56-69-year group was small, and its depth increase did not reach significance, likely because of low power. Conclusions about previously exposed vaccinees were limited because only 5 or 6 AZD1222 recipients were SARS-CoV-2 seropositive at baseline. Reportedly, almost half of the unique spike-specific TCRs recognized epitopes lying outside the regions that are mutated in the B.1.351 and B.1.1.7 variants.

CDR1 SGHTA and CDR2 FQGNSA are derived from the germline V gene. CDR3 length: 15 amino acids, cysteine to phenylalanine. The retained sequence is limited to the CDR3, 45 bases, with the frame set at the first base. V has 5 bases trimmed and J has 5 bases trimmed; junction bases matching no gene number 9. The sequences come from peripheral blood, collected on day 0 of AZD1222 vaccination. The sequence was obtained from an adult in good health. In this chain, TRBV7-2 is recombined with TRBJ2-7; the junction holds 10 bases that match TRBD2. The bases are TGTGCCAGCAGCCGGGGCCTAGCGGGGGTCAACGAGCAGTACTTC. Its translation is CASSRGLAGVNEQYF.